What follows are 16 T cell receptor beta chains derived from one specimen sequenced in a study of OX40 agonist ivuxolimab in advanced cancers. The assay was immunoSEQ multiplex PCR, and TCRdb's table has in-frame clones only and misses some. The sample records more than 80,000 clones, approximately 87% being singletons. This material consisted of CD4+ or CD8+ T cells sorted from blood, taken in a trial of the OX40 agonist ivuxolimab. These receptors were taken from an adult with an advanced solid tumor such as melanoma, head and neck, liver or kidney cancer.

A single count supports this clone. The chain carries TRBV5-1 and TRBJ1-4, with D possibly TRBD1 on 6 matching bases. This CDR3 has 16 amino acids. Germline V gene lookup returns CDR1 SGHRS and CDR2 YFSETQ. The V end lost 0 bases, the J end lost 8 bases, and 17 bases lay between the germline ends. The CDR3 protein is CASSLGPTTGFEKLFF. The DNA for the CDR3 is TGCGCCAGCAGCTTGGGGCCGACCACAGGGTTCGAAAAACTGTTTTTT.

This chain links TRBV11-3 with TRBJ2-2, with no clear D. CDR1 is SGHNT and CDR2 is YENEEA in the germline V gene. CDR3 length: 16 residues. Between the trimmed V and J ends, which lost 4 bases and 6 bases, there was a span of 18 bases. CDR3 protein: CASSYLGTAKAGELFF. The CDR3 DNA reads TGTGCCAGCAGCTACCTGGGCACAGCAAAGGCCGGGGAGCTGTTTTTT.

The rearrangement links TRBV7-9 to TRBJ2-2; 8 bases align to TRBD2. Germline-derived CDR1 and CDR2 are SEHNR and FQNEAQ (reference sequence). The CDR3 is 15 amino acids. Unmatched junction bases numbered 5, after V lost 5 bases and J lost 3 bases. The CDR3 here is CASSLSGGYTGELFF. The CDR3 DNA follows: TGTGCCAGCAGCCTAAGCGGGGGTTACACCGGGGAGCTGTTTTTT.

This clone came up once. The V call is TRBV7-3, the J call TRBJ2-1; no clear D gene. V dropped 6 bases and J dropped 0 bases, with 12 bases sitting between them. This CDR3 has 15 amino acids. In germline, CDR1 is SGHTA, CDR2 FQGTGA. CDR3 sequence (DNA): TGTGCCAGCAGTCGGGTCCGGAGCTCCTACAATGAGCAGTTCTTC. It encodes CASSRVRSSYNEQFF.

The rearrangement uses TRBV2 and TRBJ1-4; TRBD1 aligns across 7 bases. The ends lost 5 bases at V and 8 bases at J; junction bases unmatched: 8. The germline CDR1 and CDR2 sequences are SNHLY and FYNNEI. The CDR3 has 14 residues. The CDR3 loop reads CASSSTGVWEKLFF. In nucleotides, the CDR3 is TGTGCCAGCAGTTCCACAGGGGTCTGGGAAAAACTGTTTTTT.

This clone was counted a few times. The chain carries TRBV2 and TRBJ1-1, with unresolved D. The germline CDR1 and CDR2 sequences are SNHLY and FYNNEI. V was cut by 9 bases and J by 3 bases, with 8 bases left in between. The CDR3 has 11 amino acids. The CDR3, as DNA: TGTGCCAGTGGTAGTTACACTGAAGCTTTCTTT. Its translation: CASGSYTEAFF.

The rearrangement joins TRBV7-9 to TRBJ2-7, with unresolved D. Germline V gene lookup returns CDR1 SEHNR and CDR2 FQNEAQ (reference sequence). The V end was cut by 1 base, the J end by 2 bases, with 9 bases between. This CDR3 is 14 amino acids long. In nucleotides, the CDR3 is TGTGCCAGCAGCTTAGGTCAGGTAACCTACGAGCAGTACTTC. Amino acids: CASSLGQVTYEQYF.

V and J are TRBV11-2 and TRBJ1-1; TRBD1 is a possible D gene (5 bases). Per the germline V gene, CDR1 is SGHAT and CDR2 is FQNNGV. V lost 1 base and J lost 4, with 19 bases in between. The length of the CDR3 is 17 residues. The CDR3 loop is CASSLGAKGPSGTEAFF. The CDR3 bases are TGTGCCAGCAGCTTAGGGGCGAAGGGGCCTTCAGGCACTGAAGCTTTCTTT.

The chain is built from TRBV19 and TRBJ1-1, with a weak D call TRBD1 (6 bases). Trimming removed 2 bases at V and 1 base at J, with 11 bases between. Germline loops: CDR1 LNHDA, CDR2 SQIVND (reference sequence). The CDR3 loop spans 15 amino acids. The CDR3 sequence: CASSISPGANTEAFF. The CDR3 nucleotides are TGTGCCAGTAGTATAAGCCCAGGGGCGAACACTGAAGCTTTCTTT.

With regard to this clone: Other DNA sequences in this specimen translate into the identical CDR3. The chain carries TRBV6-1 and TRBJ2-1; 9 bases agree with TRBD1. The junction had 11 bases not matched to a gene; V was cut back by 4 bases and J by 10 bases. Germline assignment: CDR1 MNHNS and CDR2 SASEGT. The CDR3 sequence is 15 residues long. The DNA of the CDR3 is TGTGCCAGCAGTGGTTACAGGGGGCGGGGCGGGGAGCAGTTCTTC. Translation: CASSGYRGRGGEQFF.

In its sample, this clone was seen once. The rearrangement uses TRBV27 and TRBJ2-5; 8 bases are a match to TRBD2. J gave up 1 base and V 7 bases, and 8 bases lay outside the gene matches. Germline loops: CDR1 MNHEY, CDR2 SMNVEV (reference sequence). The CDR3 length is 15 residues. The CDR3 region is CASIKRAGVQETQYF. CDR3 in DNA: TGTGCCAGCATTAAAAGAGCGGGGGTCCAAGAGACCCAGTACTTC.

The chain carries TRBV14 and TRBJ2-3; the match to TRBD2 covers 12 bases. Germline V gene sequence: CDR1 SGHDN, CDR2 FVKESK. CDR3 size: 16 residues. V gave up 4 bases and J gave up 6 bases; unmatched junction bases: 8. The CDR3 DNA is TGTGCCAGCAGCCCTAGCGGGAGGGTGTTGGCGGATACGCAGTATTTT. Translation gives CASSPSGRVLADTQYF.

The V call is TRBV5-1, the J call TRBJ2-7; no definite D call. The CDR3 has 13 amino acids. Looked up from germline, CDR1 is SGHRS and CDR2 is YFSETQ. V lost 1 base and J lost 3, with 8 bases in between. Here the CDR3 DNA reads TGCGCCAGCAGCTTGCTAGGGAACTACGAGCAGTACTTC. Protein: CASSLLGNYEQYF.

This chain connects TRBV10-2 to TRBJ1-1; unclear D gene. CDR1 is WSHSY, CDR2 SAAADI, per germline. Trimming removed 3 bases from V and 6 bases from J, with 11 bases in between. The CDR3 loop spans 13 amino acids. The CDR3 DNA is TGCGCCAGCAGTGATTTGGGGATTCCTGAAGCTTTCTTT. Translation gives CASSDLGIPEAFF.

The chain is built from TRBV7-2 and TRBJ2-7; 7 nucleotides agree with TRBD1. The CDR3 has 14 residues. In germline, CDR1 is SGHTA, CDR2 FQGNSA. V trimming: 1 base; J trimming: 7 bases; junction bases outside the gene matches: 7. DNA of the CDR3: TGTGCCAGCAGCTTAGTTAGGGCAGGGGGAGAGCAGTACTTC. It encodes CASSLVRAGGEQYF.

This clone has at least ten counts. This chain links TRBV2 with TRBJ2-7; possibly TRBD1 or TRBD2 for D (6 bases each). The CDR3 is made up of 15 amino acids. Germline V gene data show CDR1 as SNHLY and CDR2 as FYNNEI. V shed 7 bases and J shed 4 bases, with 20 bases lying between them. The chain's CDR3 is CASNPARRGWYEQYF. CDR3 sequence (DNA): TGTGCCAGCAACCCCGCCAGGAGGGGGTGGTACGAGCAGTACTTC.